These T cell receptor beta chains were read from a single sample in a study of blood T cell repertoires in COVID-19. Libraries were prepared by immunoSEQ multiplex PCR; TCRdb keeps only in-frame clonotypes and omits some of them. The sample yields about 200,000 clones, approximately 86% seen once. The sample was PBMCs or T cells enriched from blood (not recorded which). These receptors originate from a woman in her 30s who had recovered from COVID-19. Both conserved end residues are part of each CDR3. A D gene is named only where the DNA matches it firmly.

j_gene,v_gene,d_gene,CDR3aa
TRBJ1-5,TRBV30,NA,CAWSPGWGINQPQHF
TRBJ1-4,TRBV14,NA,CASSRRKGTNEKLFF
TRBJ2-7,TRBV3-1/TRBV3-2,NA,CASSQAVAGEQYF
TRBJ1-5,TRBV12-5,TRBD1,CASGLVQGLGNQPQHF
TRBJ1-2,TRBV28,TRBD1,CASRAGTDYGYTF
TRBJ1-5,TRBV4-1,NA,CASSHNSNQPQHF
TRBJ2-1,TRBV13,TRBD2,CASSSRTSGSYNEQFF
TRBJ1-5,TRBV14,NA,CASSQDAGGPQHF
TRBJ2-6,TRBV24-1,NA,CATSSLRSGANVLTF
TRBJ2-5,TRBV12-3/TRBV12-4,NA,CASSLGVETQYF
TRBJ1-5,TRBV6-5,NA,CASSYILLLNQPQHF
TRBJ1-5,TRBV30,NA,CAWTSEGVPQPQHF
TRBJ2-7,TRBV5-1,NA,CASSLSQVVNEQYF
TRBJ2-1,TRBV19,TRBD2,CASKPRLAGAYNEQFF
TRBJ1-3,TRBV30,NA,CAWTSGSGNTIYF
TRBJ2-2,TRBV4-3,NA,CASSQPTQSHAPGELFF
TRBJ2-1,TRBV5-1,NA,CASSLGRGNEQFF
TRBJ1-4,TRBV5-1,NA,CASSLAPSGLNEKLFF
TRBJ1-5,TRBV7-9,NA,CASSLGDSNNQPQHF
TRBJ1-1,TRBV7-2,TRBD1,CASSLGTGYTEAFF